The T cell receptor (beta chain) under discussion was sequenced for a study of cytomegalovirus exposure and HLA in healthy donors. CDR3 length: 13 residues. The germline V gene has CDR1 SGHAT and CDR2 FQNNGV. Trimming left V 0 bases short and J 8 bases short, with 10 bases between. The primer mix had 60 Vbeta and 13 Jbeta primers. Assay: immunoSEQ multiplex PCR; the TCRdb copy retains only in-frame clones and omits some. The sample contains roughly 80,000 clones, 70% to 85% of which appear only once. This TCR derives from a man aged 50 to 60 in good health and CMV-seropositive. This chain uses TRBV11-2 with TRBJ1-1; possibly TRBD1 for D (5 bases). The material sequenced was PBMCs. For the CDR3, the DNA is TGTGCCAGCAGCTTAGAGGTACGGGGGGAAGCTTTCTTT. Its protein product is CASSLEVRGEAFF.